Listed here is a single T cell receptor (beta chain). The antigen remains undetermined. These data belong to a study of CD8 T cells in Susac syndrome. Trimming at V came to 7 bases and at J to 8 bases, leaving 10 bases not matched to a gene. In germline, CDR1 is SQVTM, CDR2 ANQGSEA. The CDR3 spans 12 residues. Sequencing of TCR beta was undertaken in CD8+ and CD4+ T cells derived from blood. An input of roughly 0.5 to 1 ug of RNA was subjected to reverse transcription using random hexamers. It was immunoSEQ multiplex PCR that amplified TCR beta CDR3 across 54 Vbeta and 13 Jbeta. TCRdb processed the immunoSEQ multiplex PCR reads anew with MiXCR; each CDR3 protein has one entry. Among approximately 230,000 distinct CDR3 sequences listed, roughly 95% were seen once. General study findings and limits: Acknowledgment was made by the study that its TCR sequencing and HLA analysis involved a relatively small number of individuals.

The TCR originated in a human donor with multiple sclerosis. Specimen: CD4+ T cells from PBMCs. This chain connects TRBV29-1 to TRBJ1-2; 7 nucleotides match TRBD1. In DNA form, the CDR3 reads TGCAGCGGTGGACAGGCGGCAGGAGGCTACACCTTC. It is translated as CSGGQAAGGYTF.